Each of the 29 T cell receptor beta chains below was sequenced from the same sample in a study of blood T cells in healthy people across ages. With a J-beta primer mix and a sample-barcoded 5' primer, a second PCR ran about 7 to 12 cycles. A single record per CDR3 protein comes from TCRdb applying MiXCR to the 5' RACE reads. The table includes 500,000 to 650,000 distinct CDR3 sequences, approximately 26% detected once. These records were also assigned to another study, of T cells of mothers and their children.

Sequences were obtained from blood. The receptors stem from a boy younger than 10 in good health.

The count of this clonotype is one. This chain links TRBV7-9 with TRBJ2-2, with TRBD2 identical over 7 bases. The J segment lost 1 base and the V segment lost 6 bases, leaving 5 bases of the junction unmatched. The CDR3 is 15 amino acids. Germline V gene data show CDR1 as SEHNR and CDR2 as FQNEAQ (reference sequence). CDR3 loop: CASSTGTKNTGELFF. The CDR3 DNA reads TGTGCCAGCAGTACCGGGACTAAGAACACCGGGGAGCTGTTTTTT.

This clonotype was detected only a few times. This chain uses TRBV10-3 with TRBJ2-2, with a tentative D call TRBD1 (6 bases). CDR3 size: 14 residues. Germline V lookup: CDR1 ENHRY, CDR2 SYGVKD. Trimming removed 10 bases at V and 3 bases at J, with 15 bases between. The CDR3 DNA follows: TGTGCCACCGAGGACAGTCTTGACACCGGGGAGCTGTTTTTT. Encoded protein: CATEDSLDTGELFF.

This clonotype has more than one count but fewer than ten. This sequence joins TRBV10-3 and TRBJ1-2; possibly TRBD1 for D (5 bases). CDR3 size: 14 residues. V was clipped by 7 bases and J by 3 bases, with 15 bases between them. The germline CDR1 and CDR2 sequences are ENHRY and SYGVKD. The DNA of the CDR3 is TGTGCCATCACCGGATCCGGGACCGACTATGGCTACACCTTC. It encodes CAITGSGTDYGYTF.

The J gene is TRBJ2-7, the V gene TRBV20-1; no definite D call. The CDR3 contains 14 residues. Per germline, CDR1 DFQATT and CDR2 SNEGSKA (reference sequence). V lost 3 bases and J lost 0, with 12 bases in between. Written as DNA, the CDR3 is TGCAGTGCTAGTAGGGCTCCCTTCTCCTACGAGCAGTACTTC. This encodes CSASRAPFSYEQYF.

This clonotype was seen a few times. V is TRBV5-1 and J is TRBJ1-1; the match to TRBD1 covers 8 bases. V dropped 4 bases and J dropped 6; count of bases not matched to a gene: 5. Germline V gives CDR1 SGHRS, CDR2 YFSETQ. This CDR3 is built from 13 residues. For the CDR3, the DNA is TGCGCCAGCAGCGCCGGGACAGGCGCTGAAGCTTTCTTT. This codes for CASSAGTGAEAFF.

The rearrangement joins TRBV2 to TRBJ2-2; 8 positions match TRBD2. The CDR3 covers 16 residues. J was trimmed by 1 base and V by 4 bases; bases with no gene match: 5. Germline CDR1 SNHLY, CDR2 FYNNEI. The CDR3 coding sequence is TGTGCCAGCAGTGTAGAAACTAGCGGGAACACCGGGGAGCTGTTTTTT. Translated: CASSVETSGNTGELFF.

The chain employs TRBV20-1 and TRBJ2-7; D gene unclear. Trimming took 6 bases from V and 2 from J, leaving 8 bases between them. CDR1 and CDR2 (germline): DFQATT, SNEGSKA (reference sequence). The length of the CDR3 is 11 residues. CDR3 amino acids: CSAPGPYEQYF. CDR3 DNA: TGCAGTGCGCCCGGGCCCTACGAGCAGTACTTC.

This chain uses TRBV20-1 with TRBJ1-2, with TRBD1 identical over 8 bases. Germline trimming cut 3 bases from V and 3 bases from J; bases unmatched to any gene: 0. Per germline, CDR1 DFQATT and CDR2 SNEGSKA (reference sequence). The CDR3 has 12 amino acids. The CDR3 here is CSARDRDYGYTF. The CDR3 region has the DNA TGCAGTGCTAGGGACAGGGACTATGGCTACACCTTC.

The chain recombines TRBV11-2 with TRBJ2-5; a weak D match, TRBD2 (5 bases). V lost 2 bases and J 1 base, leaving 11 bases between the germline ends. CDR3 length equals 15 residues. CDR1 and CDR2 from the germline V gene are SGHAT and FQNNGV. DNA for the CDR3: TGTGCCAGCAGCTTAAGAGGGCGGATCCAAGAGACCCAGTACTTC. It encodes CASSLRGRIQETQYF.

This rearrangement joins TRBV20-1 to TRBJ1-2; 7 bases are shared with TRBD1. The CDR3 runs to 13 residues. In germline, CDR1 is DFQATT, CDR2 SNEGSKA (reference sequence). The CDR3 protein is CSTRKTGHHGYTF. The CDR3, as DNA: TGCAGCACTAGGAAGACAGGGCACCATGGCTACACCTTC.

This rearrangement joins TRBV3-1 to TRBJ2-7, with D maybe TRBD2 (5 bases). The CDR3 is made up of 14 amino acids. Trimming cost V 1 base and J 6 bases, with 13 bases left between them. CDR1 is LGHDT and CDR2 is YNNKEL in the germline V gene (reference sequence). CDR3 DNA: TGTGCCAGCAGCCAAGTCCGCCGCAGCGGCGAGCAGTACTTC. Its protein product is CASSQVRRSGEQYF.

The chain's CDR3 is CASSYRSQGATDTQYF. In DNA form, the CDR3 reads TGTGCCAGCAGTTACCGTTCCCAGGGGGCAACAGATACGCAGTATTTT. The chain uses TRBV6-6 and TRBJ2-3; TRBD1 aligns across 8 bases. This CDR3 region has 16 residues. CDR1 is MNHNY, CDR2 SVGAGI, per germline (reference sequence). The V gene end was trimmed by 2 bases and the J gene end by 3 bases; junction bases not matched to a gene: 7.

The chain recombines TRBV3-1 with TRBJ1-2; D gene uncertain. V lost 0 bases and J lost 2, with 10 bases in between. The length of the CDR3 is 15 residues. The germline V gene has CDR1 LGHDT and CDR2 YNNKEL (reference sequence). DNA of the CDR3: TGTGCCAGCAGCCAAGAACCGGAGCGCAACTATGGCTACACCTTC. It translates to CASSQEPERNYGYTF.

The CDR3 loop reads CASSLGDRDVAQPQHF. CDR3 nucleotide sequence: TGTGCCAGCAGCTTGGGGGACAGGGATGTTGCTCAGCCCCAGCATTTT. The chain joins TRBV7-2 to TRBJ1-5; 9 nucleotides match TRBD1. The CDR3 sequence is 16 residues long. V shed 3 bases and J 6 bases; nucleotides not matched to a gene: 9. Germline-derived CDR1 and CDR2 are SGHTA and FQGNSA.

The J gene is TRBJ2-1, the V gene TRBV5-5; 13 nucleotides match TRBD2. V shed 0 bases and J 9 bases; nucleotides not matched to a gene: 9. The CDR3 consists of 17 residues. Germline V gives CDR1 SGHKS, CDR2 YYEKEE (reference sequence). Written as DNA, the CDR3 is TGTGCCAGCAGCTTGGCCCTACTAGCGGGGGGGAGAAGTGAGCAGTTCTTC. Translated: CASSLALLAGGRSEQFF.

This clonotype was found a few times. The chain is built from TRBV9 and TRBJ1-2; perhaps TRBD1 as D (6 bases). The CDR3 is 13 amino acids. V lost 4 bases, J lost 3 bases, and 10 bases lay in between. Germline assignment: CDR1 SGDLS and CDR2 YYNGEE. The DNA for the CDR3 is TGTGCCAGCAGCTTGGGGGCTGACTATGGCTACACCTTC. Translated: CASSLGADYGYTF.

The chain combines TRBV7-8 with TRBJ2-5, with 7 bases lining up with TRBD2. V lost 2 bases to trimming and J lost 1 base; unmatched junction nucleotides: 7. There are 16 residues in the CDR3. Germline V gene lookup returns CDR1 SGHVS and CDR2 FQNEAQ. CDR3 amino acids: CASSLYRLALQETQYF. In nucleotides, the CDR3 is TGTGCCAGCAGCTTATACCGACTAGCTCTCCAAGAGACCCAGTACTTC.

This clonotype appeared a few times. The chain joins TRBV5-8 to TRBJ2-1, with 13 bases that match TRBD2. The CDR3 sequence is 15 residues long. Trimming at V came to 5 bases and at J to 7 bases, leaving 6 bases not matched to a gene. Germline V CDR1 and CDR2: SGHTS, YDEGEE. Here the CDR3 DNA reads TGTGCCAGCAGTGGGGGACTAGCGGGACGGAATGAGCAGTTCTTC. Protein sequence: CASSGGLAGRNEQFF.

The chain combines TRBV30 with TRBJ1-1; D is unclear. Germline V CDR1 and CDR2: GTSNPN, SVGIG (reference sequence). The CDR3 extends over 14 amino acids. Trimming removed 5 bases at V and 3 bases at J, with 16 bases between. The CDR3 loop is CAWGLYDSYTEAFF. DNA of the CDR3: TGTGCCTGGGGACTCTACGACTCGTACACTGAAGCTTTCTTT.

This clonotype was picked up a small number of times. The rearrangement joins TRBV7-8 to TRBJ2-7; D is possibly TRBD1 (5 bases). V dropped 5 bases and J dropped 1 base, with 15 bases sitting between them. The CDR3 consists of 15 residues. The germline V gene encodes CDR1 SGHVS and CDR2 FQNEAQ. The chain's CDR3 is CASSLHQGPSYEQYF. As DNA, the CDR3 is TGTGCCAGCAGCCTCCACCAGGGTCCATCCTACGAGCAGTACTTC.

The chain links TRBV30 to TRBJ1-2; no definite D call. CDR1 and CDR2 (germline): GTSNPN, SVGIG (reference sequence). This CDR3 is 11 amino acids long. Trimming stripped 0 bases from V and 5 bases from J, with 4 bases between. The CDR3 reads CAWSVKYGYTF. DNA of the CDR3: TGTGCCTGGAGTGTAAAGTATGGCTACACCTTC.

This clonotype is a singleton in its sample. The V call is TRBV6-5, the J call TRBJ1-1; possibly TRBD1 for D (6 bases). V shed 2 bases and J shed 4 bases, with 11 bases lying between them. CDR1 and CDR2 (germline): MNHEY, SVGAGI. This CDR3 comprises 14 residues. CDR3 sequence: CASSYDGQITEAFF. CDR3 DNA: TGTGCCAGCAGTTACGATGGACAGATCACTGAAGCTTTCTTT.

The V gene is TRBV19, the J gene TRBJ2-1, with 12 bases aligning to TRBD2. Germline values: CDR1 LNHDA, CDR2 SQIVND (reference sequence). V was clipped by 6 bases and J by 2 bases; unmatched bases: 11. The CDR3 contains 18 residues. The CDR3 is CASSPREGLAGPYNEQFF. The DNA for the CDR3 is TGTGCCAGTAGCCCAAGAGAGGGACTAGCGGGTCCCTACAATGAGCAGTTCTTC.

This clonotype was seen only a few times. The gene calls are TRBV6-5 and TRBJ2-7; maybe TRBD2 (6 bases). CDR3 size: 11 residues. Germline CDR1 is MNHEY and CDR2 is SVGAGI. The V and J ends lost 8 bases and 6 bases respectively, with 11 bases between them. CDR3: CASVLGGEQYF. In DNA form, the CDR3 reads TGTGCCAGCGTCCTCGGGGGCGAGCAGTACTTC.

This clonotype was counted between two and nine times. The rearrangement uses TRBV20-1 and TRBJ1-4, with TRBD1 as a possible D gene (6 bases). Per the germline V gene, CDR1 is DFQATT and CDR2 is SNEGSKA (reference sequence). The CDR3 covers 14 residues. Trimming removed 3 bases from V and 6 bases from J, with 14 bases in between. The CDR3: CSARERTVDEKLFF. CDR3 bases: TGCAGTGCTAGGGAACGGACAGTAGATGAAAAACTGTTTTTT.

This clonotype was detected ten times or more. V and J are TRBV20-1 and TRBJ2-7, with a tentative D call TRBD2 (5 bases). Germline V gene sequence: CDR1 DFQATT, CDR2 SNEGSKA (reference sequence). V was cut by 0 bases and J by 2 bases, with 17 bases left in between. This CDR3 has 16 residues. This CDR3 is CSAREGRGSHPYEQYF. The CDR3 DNA follows: TGCAGTGCTAGAGAAGGGCGCGGGTCTCACCCCTACGAGCAGTACTTC.

The chain links TRBV21-1 to TRBJ2-4; the DNA was not used to check the table's D call, TRBD2. TRBV21-1 is tagged as a pseudogene. The CDR3 extends over 17 amino acids. The CDR3 region is CASSNRRGSQAKNIQYF. The CDR3 region has the DNA TGTGCCAGCAGCAATAGGCGGGGGTCCCAGGCCAAAAACATTCAGTACTTC.

This clonotype has only a few counts. The rearrangement joins TRBV6-5 to TRBJ1-2, with 9 bases that match TRBD1. This CDR3 contains 15 residues. Germline V gene sequence: CDR1 MNHEY, CDR2 SVGAGI. V was pared by 5 bases and J by 3 bases, with 7 bases of the junction left unmatched. CDR3 sequence (DNA): TGTGCCAGCAGTACGGGGACAGGGTTGGACTATGGCTACACCTTC. Translation gives CASSTGTGLDYGYTF.

This sequence joins TRBV28 and TRBJ2-5, with 14 bases identical to TRBD2. The J call is uncertain, as TRBJ2-1 better fits the DNA end. This CDR3 has 14 residues. Germline V gene lookup returns CDR1 MDHEN and CDR2 SYDVKM. CDR3 in amino acids: CASSSGLAGVGQFF. The CDR3 bases are TGTGCCAGCAGTTCGGGACTAGCGGGAGTGGGGCAGTTCTTC.